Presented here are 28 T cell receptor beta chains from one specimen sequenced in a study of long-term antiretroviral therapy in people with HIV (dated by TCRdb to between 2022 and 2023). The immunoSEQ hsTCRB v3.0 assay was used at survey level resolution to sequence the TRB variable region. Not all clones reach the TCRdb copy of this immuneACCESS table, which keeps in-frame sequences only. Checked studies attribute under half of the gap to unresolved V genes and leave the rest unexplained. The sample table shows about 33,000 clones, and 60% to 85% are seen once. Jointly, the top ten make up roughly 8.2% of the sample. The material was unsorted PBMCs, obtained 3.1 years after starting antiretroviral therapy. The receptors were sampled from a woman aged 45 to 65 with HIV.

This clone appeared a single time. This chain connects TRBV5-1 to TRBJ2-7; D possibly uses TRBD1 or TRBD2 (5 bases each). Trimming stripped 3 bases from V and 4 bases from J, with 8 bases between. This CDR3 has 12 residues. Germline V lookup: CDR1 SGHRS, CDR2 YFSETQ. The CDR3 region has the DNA TGCGCCAGCAGCTCTGAGGGGTACGAGCAGTACTTC. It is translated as CASSSEGYEQYF.

CDR3 sequence reads: CASSLAGAGGNEQYF. Here the CDR3 DNA reads TGTGCCAGCAGCTTAGCTGGAGCGGGGGGGAACGAGCAGTACTTC. J is TRBJ2-7 and V is TRBV7-8; 10 nucleotides align to TRBD2. CDR1 and CDR2 (germline): SGHVS, FQNEAQ. This CDR3 has 15 amino acids. After removal of 0 bases from V and 5 bases from J, the junction contained 4 bases not matched to a gene.

CDR3 nucleotide sequence: TGTGCCAGCAGCTTGGGATCACAGGGAGCCCGCGAGCAGTACGTC. Translated, it gives CASSLGSQGAREQYV. The chain joins TRBV11-3 to TRBJ2-7, with D perhaps TRBD1 (6 bases). V lost 3 bases and J 6 bases, leaving 18 bases between the germline ends. The CDR3 consists of 15 residues. Per germline, CDR1 SGHNT and CDR2 YENEEA.

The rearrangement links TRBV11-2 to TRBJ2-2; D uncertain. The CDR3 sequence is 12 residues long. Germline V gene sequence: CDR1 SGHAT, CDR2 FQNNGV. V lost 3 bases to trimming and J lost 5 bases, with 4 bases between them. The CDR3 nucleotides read TGTGCCAGCAGCTTGGCGACCGGGGAGCTGTTTTTT. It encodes CASSLATGELFF.

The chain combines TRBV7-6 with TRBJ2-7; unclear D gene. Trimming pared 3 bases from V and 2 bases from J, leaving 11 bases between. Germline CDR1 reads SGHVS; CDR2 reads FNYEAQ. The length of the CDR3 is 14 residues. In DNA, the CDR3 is TGTGCCAGCAGCTTGGTCTCAGCCCCCTACGAGCAGTACTTC. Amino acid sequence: CASSLVSAPYEQYF.

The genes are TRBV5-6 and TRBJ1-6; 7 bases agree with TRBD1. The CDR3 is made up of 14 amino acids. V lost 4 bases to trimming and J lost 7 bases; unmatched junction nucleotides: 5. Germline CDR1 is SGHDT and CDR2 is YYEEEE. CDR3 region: CASSRDRGNSPLHF. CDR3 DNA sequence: TGTGCCAGCAGCCGGGACAGAGGCAATTCACCCCTCCACTTT.

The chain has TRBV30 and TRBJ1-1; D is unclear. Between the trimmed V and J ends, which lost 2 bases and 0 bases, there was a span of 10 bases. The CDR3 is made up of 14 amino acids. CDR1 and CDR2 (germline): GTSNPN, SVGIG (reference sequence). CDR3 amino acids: CAWSRTHMNTEAFF. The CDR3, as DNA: TGTGCCTGGAGTAGGACTCACATGAACACTGAAGCTTTCTTT. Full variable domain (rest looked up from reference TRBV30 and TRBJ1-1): SQTIHQWPATLVQPVGSPLSLECTVEGTSNPNLYWYRQAAGRGLQLLFYSVGIGQISSEVPQNLSASRPQDRQFILSSKKLLLSDSGFYLCAWSRTHMNTEAFFGQGTRLTVV.

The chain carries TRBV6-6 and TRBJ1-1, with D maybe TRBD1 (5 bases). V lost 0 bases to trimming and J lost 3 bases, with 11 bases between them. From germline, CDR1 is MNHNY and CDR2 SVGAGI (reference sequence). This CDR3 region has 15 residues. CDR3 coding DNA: TGTGCCAGCAGTTACTCGCGGGGAGGGGACACTGAAGCTTTCTTT. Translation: CASSYSRGGDTEAFF.

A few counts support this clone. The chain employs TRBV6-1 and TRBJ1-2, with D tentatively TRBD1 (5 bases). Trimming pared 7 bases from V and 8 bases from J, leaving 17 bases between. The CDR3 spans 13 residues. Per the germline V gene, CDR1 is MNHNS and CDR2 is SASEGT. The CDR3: CASTSPWGDGYTF. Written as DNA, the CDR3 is TGTGCCAGCACTAGCCCTTGGGGCGACGGCTACACCTTC.

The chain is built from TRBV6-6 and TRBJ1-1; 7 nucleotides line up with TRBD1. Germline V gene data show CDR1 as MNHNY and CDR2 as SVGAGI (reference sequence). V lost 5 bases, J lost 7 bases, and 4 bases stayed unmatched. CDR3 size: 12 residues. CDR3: CASSNQGDEAFF. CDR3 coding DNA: TGTGCCAGCAGTAACCAGGGGGATGAAGCTTTCTTT.

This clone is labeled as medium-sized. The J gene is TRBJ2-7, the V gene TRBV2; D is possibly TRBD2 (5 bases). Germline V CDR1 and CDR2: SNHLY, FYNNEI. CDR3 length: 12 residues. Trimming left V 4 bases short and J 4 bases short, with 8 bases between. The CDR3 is CASSGRVYEQYV. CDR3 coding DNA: TGTGCCAGCAGTGGGCGGGTGTACGAGCAGTACGTC.

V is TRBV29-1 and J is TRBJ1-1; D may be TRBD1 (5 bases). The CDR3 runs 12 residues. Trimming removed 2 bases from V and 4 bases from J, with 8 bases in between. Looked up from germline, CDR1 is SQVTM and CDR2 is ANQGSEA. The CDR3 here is CSVESRATEAFF. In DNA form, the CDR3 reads TGCAGCGTTGAAAGCAGGGCCACTGAAGCTTTCTTT. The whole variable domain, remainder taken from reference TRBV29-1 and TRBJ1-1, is SAVISQKPSRDICQRGTSLTIQCQVDSQVTMMFWYRQQPGQSLTLIATANQGSEATYESGFVIDKFPISRPNLTFSTLTVSNMSPEDSSIYLCSVESRATEAFFGQGTRLTVV.

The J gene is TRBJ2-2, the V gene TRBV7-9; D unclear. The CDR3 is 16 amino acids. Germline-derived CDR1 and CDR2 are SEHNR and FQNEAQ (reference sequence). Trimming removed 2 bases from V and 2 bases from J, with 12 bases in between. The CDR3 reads CASSLRDGYNTGELFF. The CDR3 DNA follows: TGTGCCAGCAGCTTAAGAGACGGATACAACACCGGGGAGCTGTTTTTT.

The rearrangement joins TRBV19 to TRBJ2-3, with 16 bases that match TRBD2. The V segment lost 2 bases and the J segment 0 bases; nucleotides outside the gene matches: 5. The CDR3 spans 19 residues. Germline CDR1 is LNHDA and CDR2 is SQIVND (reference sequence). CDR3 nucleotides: TGTGCCAGTAGTATACGAGGGACTAGCGGGGGGGCCAGCACAGATACGCAGTATTTT. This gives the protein CASSIRGTSGGASTDTQYF. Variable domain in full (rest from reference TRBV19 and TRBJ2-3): DGGITQSPKYLFRKEGQNVTLSCEQNLNHDAMYWYRQDPGQGLRLIYYSQIVNDFQKGDIAEGYSVSREKKESFPLTVTSAQKNPTAFYLCASSIRGTSGGASTDTQYFGPGTRLTVL.

The CDR3 nucleotides are TGTGCCAGCAGTGAAAGAGGAAACTGGGGCACTGAAGCTTTCTTT. This sequence encodes CASSERGNWGTEAFF. The chain links TRBV6-1 to TRBJ1-1, with unresolved D. Germline V gene data show CDR1 as MNHNS and CDR2 as SASEGT. The CDR3 has 15 residues. The V gene lost 2 bases and the J gene lost 4 bases, with 14 bases spanning the gap.

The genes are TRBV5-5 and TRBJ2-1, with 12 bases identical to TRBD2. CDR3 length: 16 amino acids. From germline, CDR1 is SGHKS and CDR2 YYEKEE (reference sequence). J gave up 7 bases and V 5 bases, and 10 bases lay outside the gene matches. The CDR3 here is CASRTLTSGGPNEQFF. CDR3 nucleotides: TGTGCCAGCAGAACCTTGACTAGCGGGGGTCCTAATGAGCAGTTCTTC.

CDR3 nucleotide sequence: TGTGCCAGCAGCTTACAGGCTAGCGGGGGGCCCGTTCAAGAGACCCAGTACTTC. It translates to CASSLQASGGPVQETQYF. The V call is TRBV7-3, the J call TRBJ2-5, with TRBD2 identical over 11 bases. V dropped 2 bases and J dropped 2; count of bases not matched to a gene: 10. CDR1 is SGHTA, CDR2 FQGTGA, per germline. The CDR3 has 18 amino acids.

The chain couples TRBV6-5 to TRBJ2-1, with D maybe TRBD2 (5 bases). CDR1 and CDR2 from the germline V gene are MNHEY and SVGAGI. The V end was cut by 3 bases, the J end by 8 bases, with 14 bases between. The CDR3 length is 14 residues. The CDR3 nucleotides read TGTGCCAGCAGTTATACCCGGCCCGGGGATGAGCAGTTCTTC. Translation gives CASSYTRPGDEQFF.

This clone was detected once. The CDR3 protein is CASSTREKTYEQYF. CDR3 nucleotide sequence: TGTGCCAGCAGTACCCGGGAGAAAACCTACGAGCAGTACTTC. The genes are TRBV7-9 and TRBJ2-7; D is possibly TRBD2 (6 bases). CDR3 length: 14 residues. Germline V CDR1 and CDR2: SEHNR, FQNEAQ (reference sequence). V was pared by 6 bases and J by 2 bases, with 14 bases between.

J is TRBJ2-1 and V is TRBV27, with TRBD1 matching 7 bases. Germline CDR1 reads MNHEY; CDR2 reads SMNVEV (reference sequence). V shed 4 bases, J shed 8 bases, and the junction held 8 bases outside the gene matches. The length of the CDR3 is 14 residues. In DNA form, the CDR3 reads TGTGCCAGCAGTTCCCGGACAGGATTCGATGAGCAGTTCTTC. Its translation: CASSSRTGFDEQFF.

CDR3 nucleotides: TGTGCCAGCAGCGCAGCGAACAGGGGCGAAAAACTGTTTTTT. Its translation: CASSAANRGEKLFF. The chain uses TRBV7-8 and TRBJ1-4, with 7 bases matching TRBD1. This CDR3 has 14 residues. Trimming at V came to 5 bases and at J to 8 bases, leaving 8 bases not matched to a gene. The germline V gene has CDR1 SGHVS and CDR2 FQNEAQ. The full variable domain, in which reference TRBV7-8 and TRBJ1-4 provide the parts outside the CDR3, is GAGVSQSPRYKVAKRGQDVALRCDPISGHVSLFWYQQALGQGPEFLTYFQNEAQLDKSGLPSDRFFAERPEGSVSTLKIQRTQQEDSAVYLCASSAANRGEKLFFGSGTQLSVL.

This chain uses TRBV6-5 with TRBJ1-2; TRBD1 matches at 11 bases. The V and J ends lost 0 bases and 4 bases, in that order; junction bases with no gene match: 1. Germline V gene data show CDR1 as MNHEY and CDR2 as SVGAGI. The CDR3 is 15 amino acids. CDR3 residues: CASSYSGTGGYGYTF. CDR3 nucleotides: TGTGCCAGCAGTTACTCCGGGACAGGGGGCTATGGCTACACCTTC.

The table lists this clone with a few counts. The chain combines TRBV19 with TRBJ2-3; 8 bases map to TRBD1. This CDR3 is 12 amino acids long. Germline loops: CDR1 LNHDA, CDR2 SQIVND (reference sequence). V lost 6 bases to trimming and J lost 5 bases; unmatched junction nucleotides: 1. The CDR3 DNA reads TGTGCCAGTAGCAGGGGGCAAGATACGCAGTATTTT. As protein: CASSRGQDTQYF.

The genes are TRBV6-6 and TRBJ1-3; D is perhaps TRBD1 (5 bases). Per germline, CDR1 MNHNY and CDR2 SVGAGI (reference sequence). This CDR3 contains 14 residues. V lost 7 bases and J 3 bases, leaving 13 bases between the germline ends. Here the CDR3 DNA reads TGTGCCAGCAATCAAGGGGCAAATGGAAACACCATATATTTT. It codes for CASNQGANGNTIYF.

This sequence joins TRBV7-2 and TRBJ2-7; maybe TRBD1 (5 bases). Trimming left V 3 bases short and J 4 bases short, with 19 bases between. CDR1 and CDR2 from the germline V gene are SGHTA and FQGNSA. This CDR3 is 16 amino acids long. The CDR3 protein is CASSFSPRGYGYEQYF. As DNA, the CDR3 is TGTGCCAGCAGCTTCTCCCCTAGGGGCTACGGGTACGAGCAGTACTTC.

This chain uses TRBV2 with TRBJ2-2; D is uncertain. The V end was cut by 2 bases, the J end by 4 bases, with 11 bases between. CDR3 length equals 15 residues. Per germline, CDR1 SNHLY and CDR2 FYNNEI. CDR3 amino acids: CASSEMGFSTGELFF. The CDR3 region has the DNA TGTGCCAGCAGTGAAATGGGATTCAGCACCGGGGAGCTGTTTTTT.

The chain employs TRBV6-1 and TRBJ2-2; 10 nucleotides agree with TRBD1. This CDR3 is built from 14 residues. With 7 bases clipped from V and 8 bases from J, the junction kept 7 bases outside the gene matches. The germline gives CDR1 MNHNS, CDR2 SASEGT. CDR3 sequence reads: CASMTGGASGELFF. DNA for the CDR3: TGTGCCAGCATGACAGGGGGCGCCTCTGGGGAGCTGTTTTTT.

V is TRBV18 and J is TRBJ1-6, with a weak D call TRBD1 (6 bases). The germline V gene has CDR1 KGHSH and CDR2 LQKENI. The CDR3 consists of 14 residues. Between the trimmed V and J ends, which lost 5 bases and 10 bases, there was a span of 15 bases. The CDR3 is CASSTQGGGSPLHF. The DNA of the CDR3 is TGTGCCAGCTCAACACAGGGTGGCGGATCACCCCTCCACTTT.